The rows below give T cell receptor beta chains drawn from one sample of a study of blood T cells in healthy people across ages. One entry per CDR3 protein, called by TCRdb with MiXCR from the 5' RACE reads. The sample has hundreds of thousands of distinct CDR3 sequences, about 52% seen once. Sample: blood. These receptors were obtained from a woman in her sixties in good health. The CDR3 runs from the conserved cysteine through the conserved F or W.

V	J	CDR3
TRBV3-1	TRBJ2-3	CASTRRETADTQYF
TRBV9	TRBJ1-2	CASKTALYGYTF
TRBV2	TRBJ2-1	CASRNRGLDNEQFF
TRBV3-1	TRBJ1-6	CASSLAPGQPNSPLHF
TRBV5-1	TRBJ2-1	CASRVGADYEQFF
TRBV4-3	TRBJ2-6	CASSIQEPSSGANVLTF
TRBV11-2	TRBJ2-3	CASSPHRGADTQYF
TRBV20-1	NA	CSARGATTYNEQYF
TRBV6-2/TRBV6-3	TRBJ2-7	CASSFGPRANEQYF
TRBV6-2/TRBV6-3	TRBJ2-2	CASSLEGTGSGELFF
TRBV12-3/TRBV12-4	TRBJ2-5	CASRATDRGGTQYF
TRBV20-1	TRBJ2-4	CSARDPGTGEIEQYF
TRBV29-1	TRBJ2-3	CSVSGLAGGPGLDTQYF
TRBV12-3/TRBV12-4	TRBJ1-5	CASSGDRGGNQPQHF
TRBV4-3	NA	CASSQDGNRGEQYF
TRBV7-2	TRBJ2-5	CATQGTSGIGWQETQYF
TRBV7-8	TRBJ2-1	CASSLLGLAANEQFF
TRBV12-3/TRBV12-4	TRBJ1-5	CASSPEADSNQPQHF
TRBV27	TRBJ2-7	CATRRGSGQSSYEQYF
TRBV7-8	TRBJ2-7	CASSPERTGEQYF
TRBV20-1	TRBJ2-3	CSARDATGGDVTQYF
TRBV29-1	TRBJ2-3	CSVQARGERDTRYF
TRBV29-1	TRBJ2-3	CSVEAPGASTDTQYF
TRBV5-1	TRBJ1-5	CASSPRPAQGANQPQHF
TRBV7-2	TRBJ1-2	CASSLEGQGANYGYTF
TRBV7-2	TRBJ1-2	CASSLYRAAGYTF
TRBV12-5	TRBJ2-6	CASGLKTGAYSGANVLTF
TRBV12-3/TRBV12-4	TRBJ2-5	CATSKGAIYATQYF
TRBV27	TRBJ1-4	CASSRGQGWWGEKLFF
TRBV20-1	TRBJ2-7	CSARLQGGGYEQYF
TRBV2	TRBJ2-6	CASRDAGGANVLTF
TRBV5-5	TRBJ1-2	CASSYIFGYTF
TRBV9	TRBJ2-3	CASSVDVGDTQYF
TRBV7-9	TRBJ2-3	CASSDRLAGDSTDTQYF
TRBV11-2	TRBJ2-1	CASRDVGLEQFF
TRBV24-1	TRBJ2-3	CATSDQGEAITDTQYF